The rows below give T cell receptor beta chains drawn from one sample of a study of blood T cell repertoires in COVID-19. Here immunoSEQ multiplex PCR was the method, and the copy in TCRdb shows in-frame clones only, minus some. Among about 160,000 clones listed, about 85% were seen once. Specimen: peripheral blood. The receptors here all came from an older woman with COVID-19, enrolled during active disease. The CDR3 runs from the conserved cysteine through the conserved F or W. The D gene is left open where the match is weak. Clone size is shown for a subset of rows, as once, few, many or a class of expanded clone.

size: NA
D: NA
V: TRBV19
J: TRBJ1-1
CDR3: CASSSPGGAFF
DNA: TGTGCCAGTAGTTCACCGGGGGGAGCTTTCTTT

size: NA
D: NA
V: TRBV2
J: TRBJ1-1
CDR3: CASSVRQVNTEAFF
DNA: TGTGCCAGCAGTGTTCGACAGGTTAACACTGAAGCTTTCTTT

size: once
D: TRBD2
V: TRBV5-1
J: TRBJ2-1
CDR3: CASSPGTSEYNEQFF
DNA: TGCGCCAGCAGTCCCGGGACTAGCGAATACAATGAGCAGTTCTTC

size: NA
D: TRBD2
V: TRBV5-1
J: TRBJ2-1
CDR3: CASNKRTSGRASYNEQFF
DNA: TGCGCCAGCAACAAGAGGACTAGCGGGAGGGCTTCCTACAATGAGCAGTTCTTC

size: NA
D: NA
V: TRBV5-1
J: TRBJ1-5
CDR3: CASSLAPGQNQPQHF
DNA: TGCGCCAGCAGCTTAGCTCCGGGACAAAATCAGCCCCAGCATTTT

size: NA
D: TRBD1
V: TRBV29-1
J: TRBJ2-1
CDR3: CSVANWTGYNEQFF
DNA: TGCAGCGTTGCAAACTGGACAGGGTACAATGAGCAGTTCTTC

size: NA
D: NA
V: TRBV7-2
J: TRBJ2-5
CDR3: CASSLGWRGRGETQYF
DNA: TGTGCCAGCAGCTTAGGTTGGAGGGGGCGAGGTGAGACCCAGTACTTC

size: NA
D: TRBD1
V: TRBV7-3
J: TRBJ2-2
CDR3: CASSTTTGWSVGELFF
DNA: TGTGCCAGCAGTACAACGACAGGGTGGTCAGTCGGGGAGCTGTTTTTT

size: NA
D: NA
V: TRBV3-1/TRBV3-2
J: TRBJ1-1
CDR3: CASSQDGARADTEAFF
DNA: TGTGCCAGCAGCCAAGATGGGGCCCGGGCGGACACTGAAGCTTTCTTT

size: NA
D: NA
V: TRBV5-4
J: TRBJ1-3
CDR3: CASSLDPGLISGNTIYF
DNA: TGTGCCAGCAGCTTGGATCCGGGACTCATCTCTGGAAACACCATATATTTT

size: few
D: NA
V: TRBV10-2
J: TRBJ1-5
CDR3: CASSESGGPNQPQHF
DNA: TGCGCCAGCAGTGAGTCGGGAGGCCCTAATCAGCCCCAGCATTTT

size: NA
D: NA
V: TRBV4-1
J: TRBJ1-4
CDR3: CASSQEGGTALAKLFF
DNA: TGCGCCAGCAGCCAAGAAGGGGGTACAGCCCTTGCAAAACTGTTTTTT

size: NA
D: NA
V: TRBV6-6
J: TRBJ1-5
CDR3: CASLNITGRNQPQHF
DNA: TGTGCCAGCCTAAATATAACAGGGCGAAATCAGCCCCAGCATTTT